This T cell receptor beta chain was documented in a study of CD8+ T cells in alopecia areata (dated by TCRdb to about 2018). General notes on the study: The treated patients, all with moderate-to-severe alopecia areata, were enrolled in an open-label pilot trial of oral tofacitinib given at 5 to 10 mg twice daily. Patients received tofacitinib for 6 to 18 months and were then followed off drug for 6 months to check for delayed response and recurrence. Disease severity in treated patients was measured with the SALT score, which quantifies the percentage of affected scalp surface area. The study used high-throughput TCRbeta sequencing to examine T cell clonal expansion in alopecia areata, in both the C3H/HeJ mouse model and human patients. Scalp tissue and sorted CD4+ and CD8+ peripheral blood T cells from patchy and totalis/universalis alopecia areata patients and from healthy controls were covered by human TCRbeta sequencing. Patients on tofacitinib were biopsied at baseline and after 4 and 24 weeks of treatment, and several of the patients also had a later scalp biopsy. Scalp clonality was compared across normal scalp (n=4), patchy alopecia areata scalp (n=8), and alopecia totalis/universalis scalp (n=8). The RNA source kit depended on sample type: the PAXgene miRNA kit for fixed scalp, the miRNeasy kit for PBMCs, and the RNeasy kit for mouse skin. immunoSEQ multiplex PCR using 35 Vbeta forward primers and 13 Jbeta reverse primers was used to amplify TCRbeta CDR3 regions. Overall study results and their limits: With tofacitinib, both scalp clonality and the number of expanded CD8+ clones among the top 100 scalp clones went down significantly. Compared with mice, TCR sequences shared between patients were less clear, possibly partly because of HLA diversity across the patient population. Because the treated cohort was small and had just a single nonresponder, larger studies are needed to establish links between baseline CD8+ expansion and response. Compared with normal scalp, lesional scalp, particularly in alopecia totalis/universalis, had higher clonality and more expanded CD8+ clones, which suggests antigenic drive. Many expanded lesional clones were found to persist in scalp and blood during tofacitinib treatment, and relapse after treatment cessation may be partly explained by this persistence. Unlike mouse skin, which is dominated by gammadelta T cells, normal human skin has resident alphabeta T cells that are also sequenced, and this complicates analysis of the scalp TCR repertoire.

In the case of this clone: The clone's antigen remains unknown. Per-base quality was not reported, and no clone a single base away is much larger than it.

The receptor library was made with the immunoSEQ multiplex PCR assay. RNA was extracted from all samples and reverse transcribed into cDNA, which served as template for TCR sequencing. SuperScript III was used for first-strand cDNA synthesis, primed with a 2:1 mix of oligo-dT and random hexamers. A synthetic immune receptor repertoire was used to gauge amplification bias, and whatever bias remained was removed computationally. The study's own analysis went as follows. Raw reads were preprocessed for error removal, and CDR3 was defined according to IMGT conventions as running from the conserved cysteine to phenylalanine. Clonality was computed as 1 minus the Shannon entropy, with the entropy normalized by log2 of the number of productive unique TCRs. Scalp TCRbeta sequences were cross-referenced with sorted blood CD4 and CD8 repertoires so that the CD4 or CD8 identity of scalp clones could be inferred. The source is immuneACCESS, and TCRdb retained only in-frame sequences with V and J called. Part of the clones is not carried over; for the studies checked, unresolved V genes explain less than half of this, and the remainder is unexplained. That table supplies the V and J calls and clone size; D and trimming were determined from the DNA. The sample table holds about 160,000 clones, of which 65% were seen once. The ten largest clones take up roughly 0.85% of the sample.

The sample's time point label, in plain terms: 4 weeks on oral tofacitinib. This specimen's treatment or condition label, per the study, means: oral pan-JAK inhibitor, 5-10 mg twice daily. Peripheral blood and lesional scalp punch biopsies were obtained from patients with alopecia areata. After PBMCs were isolated by density centrifugation and stained for CD3, CD4 and CD8, a FACSAria was used to sort CD4+ and CD8+ T cells. V loses 1 base of germline sequence and J loses 1 base, and the interval between the two ends is 6 bases. Sequences SGHTA (CDR1) and FQGNSA (CDR2) are obtained from the germline V gene. The CDR3 runs 14 amino acids, cysteine and phenylalanine included. Left in the record is the CDR3 DNA by itself, 42 bases read in frame from the first base.

The sequencing here drew on CD4+ T cells sorted from blood, taken at week 4, from a patient treated with tofacitinib. The chain is assembled from TRBV7-2 and TRBJ2-3, with the D gene uncertain. The TCR originated in a human donor with alopecia areata. The CDR3 reads CASSLGWGTDTQYF. The sequenced DNA: TGTGCCAGCAGCTTAGGATGGGGCACAGATACGCAGTATTTT.